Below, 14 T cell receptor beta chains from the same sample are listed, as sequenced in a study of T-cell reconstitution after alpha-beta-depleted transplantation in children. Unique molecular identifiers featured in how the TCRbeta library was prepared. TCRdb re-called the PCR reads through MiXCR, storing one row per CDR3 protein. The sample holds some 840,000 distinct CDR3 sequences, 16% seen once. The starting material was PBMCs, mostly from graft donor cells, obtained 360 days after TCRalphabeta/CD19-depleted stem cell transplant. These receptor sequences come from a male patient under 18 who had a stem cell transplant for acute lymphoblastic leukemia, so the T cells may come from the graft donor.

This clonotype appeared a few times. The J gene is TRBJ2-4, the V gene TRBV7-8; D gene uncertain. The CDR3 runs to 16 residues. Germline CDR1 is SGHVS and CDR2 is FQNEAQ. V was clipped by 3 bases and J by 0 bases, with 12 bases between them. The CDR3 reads CASSFGVGLAKNIQYF. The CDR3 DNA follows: TGTGCCAGCAGCTTTGGAGTCGGGTTAGCCAAAAACATTCAGTACTTC. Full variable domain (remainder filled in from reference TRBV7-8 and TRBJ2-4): GAGVSQSPRYKVAKRGQDVALRCDPISGHVSLFWYQQALGQGPEFLTYFQNEAQLDKSGLPSDRFFAERPEGSVSTLKIQRTQQEDSAVYLCASSFGVGLAKNIQYFGAGTRLSVL.

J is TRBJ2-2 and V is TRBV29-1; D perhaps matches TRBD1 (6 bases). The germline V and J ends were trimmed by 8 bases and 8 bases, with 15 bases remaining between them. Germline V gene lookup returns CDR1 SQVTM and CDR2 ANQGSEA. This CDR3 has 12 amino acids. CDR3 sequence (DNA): TGCAGCCCTACAGGGCCGGGAGGGGAGCTGTTTTTT. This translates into CSPTGPGGELFF.

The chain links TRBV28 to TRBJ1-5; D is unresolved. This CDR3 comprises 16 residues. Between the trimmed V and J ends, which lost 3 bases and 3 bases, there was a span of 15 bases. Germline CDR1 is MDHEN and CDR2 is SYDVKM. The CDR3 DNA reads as TGTGCCAGCAGTTTCCTCCTTGGGCCACTCAATCAGCCCCAGCATTTT. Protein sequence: CASSFLLGPLNQPQHF.

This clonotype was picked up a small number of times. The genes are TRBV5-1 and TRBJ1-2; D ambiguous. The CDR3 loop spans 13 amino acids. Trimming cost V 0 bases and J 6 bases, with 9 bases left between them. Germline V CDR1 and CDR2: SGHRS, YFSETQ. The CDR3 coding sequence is TGCGCCAGCAGCTTGGGACCTGGGGATGGCTACACCTTC. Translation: CASSLGPGDGYTF.

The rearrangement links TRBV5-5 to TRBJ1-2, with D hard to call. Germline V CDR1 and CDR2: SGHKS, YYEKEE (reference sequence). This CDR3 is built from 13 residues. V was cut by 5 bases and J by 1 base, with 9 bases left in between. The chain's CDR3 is CASRTAINYGYTF. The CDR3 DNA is TGTGCCAGCAGGACGGCAATTAACTATGGCTACACCTTC.

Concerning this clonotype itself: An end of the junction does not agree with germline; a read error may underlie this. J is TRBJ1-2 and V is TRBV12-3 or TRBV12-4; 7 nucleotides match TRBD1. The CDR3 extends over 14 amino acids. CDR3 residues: CASSFWRGQTTTNF. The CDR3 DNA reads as TGTGCCAGCAGTTTTTGGCGGGGACAGACGACGACCAACTTC.

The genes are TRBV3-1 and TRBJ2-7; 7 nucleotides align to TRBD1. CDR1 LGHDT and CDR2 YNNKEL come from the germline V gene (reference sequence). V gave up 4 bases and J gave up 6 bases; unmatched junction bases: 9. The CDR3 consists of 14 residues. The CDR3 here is CASSPRGGLTEQYF. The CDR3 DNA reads TGTGCCAGCAGCCCCCGAGGGGGCTTGACCGAGCAGTACTTC.

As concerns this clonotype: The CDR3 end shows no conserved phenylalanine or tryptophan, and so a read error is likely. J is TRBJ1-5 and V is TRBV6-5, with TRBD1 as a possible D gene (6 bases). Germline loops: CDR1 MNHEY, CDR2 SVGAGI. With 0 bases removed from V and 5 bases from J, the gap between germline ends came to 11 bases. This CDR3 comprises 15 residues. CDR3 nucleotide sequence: TGTGCCAGCAGTTACTCCAGGGGCGATGATCAGCCCCAGCATATT. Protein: CASSYSRGDDQPQHI.

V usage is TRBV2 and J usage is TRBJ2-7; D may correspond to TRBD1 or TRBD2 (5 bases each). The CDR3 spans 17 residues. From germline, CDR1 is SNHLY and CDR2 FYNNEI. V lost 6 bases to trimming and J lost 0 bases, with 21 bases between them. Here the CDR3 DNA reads TGTGCCAGCAGCCATTCGAGGGGCGGACCAAGCTCCTACGAGCAGTACTTC. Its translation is CASSHSRGGPSSYEQYF.

CDR3 amino acids: CASSTLYVSSYNEQFF. The CDR3 DNA follows: TGTGCCAGCAGTACCCTTTACGTCAGCTCCTACAATGAGCAGTTCTTC. The genes are TRBV6-2 or TRBV6-3 and TRBJ2-1; D uncertain. CDR1 MNHEY and CDR2 SVGEGT come from the germline V gene. V was trimmed by 5 bases and J by 0 bases, leaving 14 bases between them. The CDR3 length is 16 residues.

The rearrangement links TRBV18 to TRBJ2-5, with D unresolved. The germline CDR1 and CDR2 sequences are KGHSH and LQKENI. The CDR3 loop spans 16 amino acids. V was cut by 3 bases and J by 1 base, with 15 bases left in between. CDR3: CASSPTFSSSQETQYF. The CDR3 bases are TGTGCCAGCTCACCCACGTTTAGTAGCTCCCAAGAGACCCAGTACTTC.

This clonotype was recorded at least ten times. CDR3: CSVEAKVFYNEQFF. CDR3 sequence (DNA): TGCAGCGTTGAAGCGAAGGTCTTCTACAATGAGCAGTTCTTC. J is TRBJ2-1 and V is TRBV29-1; D uncertain. This CDR3 has 14 amino acids. Germline loops: CDR1 SQVTM, CDR2 ANQGSEA. Deletions cut 1 base from V and 3 bases from J, with 10 bases between.

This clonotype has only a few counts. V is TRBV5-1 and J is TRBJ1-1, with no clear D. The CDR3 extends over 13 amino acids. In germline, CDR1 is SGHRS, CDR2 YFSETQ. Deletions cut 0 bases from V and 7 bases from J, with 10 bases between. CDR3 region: CASSLEVAFEAFF. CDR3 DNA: TGCGCCAGCAGCTTGGAGGTAGCTTTTGAAGCTTTCTTT.

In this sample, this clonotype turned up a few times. The CDR3 nucleotides read TGCAGCGTTGTCCCTCCGGGAGCCCCGTATGGCTACACCTTC. The encoded protein is CSVVPPGAPYGYTF. The genes are TRBV29-1 and TRBJ1-2; the D is unclear. The germline CDR1 and CDR2 sequences are SQVTM and ANQGSEA. The CDR3 runs 14 residues. V lost 4 bases and J lost 5, with 17 bases in between.